This entry lists 12 T cell receptor beta chains sequenced from one sample in a study of T cells after yellow fever vaccination (dated by TCRdb to between 2018 and 2021). This sample's treatment or condition label indicates: live attenuated yellow fever vaccine strain. Library prep was done by 5' RACE. This sample was sequenced with an Illumina NovaSeq 6000. The public reads were run again by TCRdb, first through fastp at Q25 and then through MiXCR, and only productive beta chains were kept. Identical CDR3 proteins give one entry, which carries the most common genes and DNA. This sample comprises about 300,000 distinct CDR3 sequences, roughly 9% of them detected only once. Around 3.3% of the sample lies in the top ten. The sample was CD4+ T cells sorted from PBMCs, taken 5 days after the yellow fever booster vaccination. The receptor source for this set is a man younger than 35 who received the YFV17D yellow fever vaccine.

This clonotype was counted ten times or more. The V call is TRBV5-1, the J call TRBJ1-6; possible D gene TRBD1, 5 bases. The germline V gene encodes CDR1 SGHRS and CDR2 YFSETQ. Deletions cut 4 bases from V and 7 bases from J, with 15 bases between. CDR3 length: 15 residues. The CDR3, as DNA: TGCGCCAGCAGCGGGAACGGGGCTCGGAATTCACCCCTCCACTTT. It specifies CASSGNGARNSPLHF.

The chain uses TRBV4-1 and TRBJ1-2; D not certain. CDR1 is MGHRA, CDR2 YSYEKL, per germline. Deletions cut 5 bases from V and 3 bases from J, with 7 bases between. The CDR3 loop spans 12 amino acids. CDR3 protein: CASSSRDYGYTF. The CDR3 nucleotides read TGCGCCAGCAGCTCAAGAGACTATGGCTACACCTTC.

This chain uses TRBV27 with TRBJ2-3; D might be TRBD1 (6 bases). Germline values: CDR1 MNHEY, CDR2 SMNVEV (reference sequence). The CDR3 contains 13 residues. V lost 9 bases, J lost 3 bases, and 13 bases lay in between. The CDR3 DNA follows: TGTGCCAGTACAGGGTTTAGTACAGATACGCAGTATTTT. Translation gives CASTGFSTDTQYF.

This clonotype was seen more than once but under ten times. This chain links TRBV10-3 with TRBJ2-7, with 10 bases fitting TRBD1. CDR1 is ENHRY, CDR2 SYGVKD, per germline. The CDR3 loop spans 15 amino acids. Unmatched junction bases numbered 15, after V lost 9 bases and J lost 7 bases. The CDR3 here is CAMGAGGQGMWEQYF. The CDR3 DNA reads as TGTGCCATGGGGGCCGGGGGACAGGGGATGTGGGAGCAGTACTTC.

This rearrangement joins TRBV7-8 to TRBJ2-3; 11 bases fit TRBD2. V was pared by 1 base and J by 6 bases, with 3 bases of the junction left unmatched. The CDR3 is 15 amino acids. Germline CDR1 and CDR2: SGHVS and FQNEAQ. The CDR3 DNA sequence: TGTGCCAGCAGCTTAGTAGTAGCGGGGGGGGATACGCAGTATTTT. Translation gives CASSLVVAGGDTQYF. The full variable domain, with the rest looked up from reference TRBV7-8 and TRBJ2-3, is GAGVSQSPRYKVAKRGQDVALRCDPISGHVSLFWYQQALGQGPEFLTYFQNEAQLDKSGLPSDRFFAERPEGSVSTLKIQRTQQEDSAVYLCASSLVVAGGDTQYFGPGTRLTVL.

V usage is TRBV29-1 and J usage is TRBJ2-2; tentatively, D is TRBD1 (5 bases). The germline CDR1 and CDR2 sequences are SQVTM and ANQGSEA. The CDR3 runs to 16 residues. Trimming pared 1 base from V and 5 bases from J, leaving 17 bases between. CDR3 sequence reads: CSVEVWGRVRTGELFF. The CDR3, as DNA: TGCAGCGTTGAAGTCTGGGGCCGTGTGAGGACCGGGGAGCTGTTTTTT.

This sequence joins TRBV18 and TRBJ2-5, with a possible D match to TRBD2 (5 bases). The germline V gene encodes CDR1 KGHSH and CDR2 LQKENI. This CDR3 has 12 amino acids. The V gene lost 3 bases and the J gene lost 4 bases, with 6 bases spanning the gap. CDR3 in DNA: TGTGCCAGCTCACCCGAGGGAGAGACCCAGTACTTC. This codes for CASSPEGETQYF.

The V gene is TRBV7-3, the J gene TRBJ2-2; 9 positions agree with TRBD2. Germline V gives CDR1 SGHTA, CDR2 FQGTGA. V dropped 1 base and J dropped 4; count of bases not matched to a gene: 4. CDR3 length equals 16 residues. CDR3 region: CASSLNERGVTGELFF. In nucleotides, the CDR3 is TGTGCCAGCAGCTTAAACGAGCGGGGGGTCACCGGGGAGCTGTTTTTT.

The chain uses TRBV7-9 and TRBJ2-1; either TRBD1 or TRBD2 may fit D (5 bases each). The CDR3 is 17 amino acids. Germline-derived CDR1 and CDR2 are SEHNR and FQNEAQ (reference sequence). V was trimmed by 4 bases and J by 2 bases, leaving 18 bases between them. CDR3 sequence (DNA): TGTGCCAGCAGCTACCGATTTACTGGGGGTACCTACAATGAGCAGTTCTTC. Its translation: CASSYRFTGGTYNEQFF.

The chain combines TRBV15 with TRBJ1-1; possibly TRBD1 for D (6 bases). V was cut by 5 bases and J by 7 bases, with 17 bases left in between. The CDR3 loop spans 14 amino acids. Germline CDR1 reads LNHNV; CDR2 reads YYDKDF (reference sequence). CDR3 region: CATSPLRGTDEAFF. The CDR3, as DNA: TGTGCCACCAGCCCTCTAAGGGGGACGGATGAAGCTTTCTTT. Based on the CDR3 plus reference TRBV15 and TRBJ1-1, the full variable domain is DAMVIQNPRYQVTQFGKPVTLSCSQTLNHNVMYWYQQKSSQAPKLLFHYYDKDFNNEADTPDNFQSRRPNTSFCFLDIRSPGLGDTAMYLCATSPLRGTDEAFFGQGTRLTVV.

This clonotype has just a few counts. The rearrangement uses TRBV6-5 and TRBJ1-1, with 8 nucleotides matching TRBD1. J was trimmed by 4 bases and V by 4 bases; bases with no gene match: 8. The CDR3 extends over 15 amino acids. Germline V gene data show CDR1 as MNHEY and CDR2 as SVGAGI. The CDR3 coding sequence is TGTGCCAGCAGTTCGATACAACAGGGGGGCACTGAAGCTTTCTTT. Protein product: CASSSIQQGGTEAFF.

J is TRBJ1-1 and V is TRBV6-6, with 10 bases lining up with TRBD1. The CDR3 loop spans 15 amino acids. V dropped 4 bases and J dropped 3; count of bases not matched to a gene: 5. Germline CDR1 MNHNY, CDR2 SVGAGI (reference sequence). The chain's CDR3 is CASSSGTGVHTEAFF. In DNA, the CDR3 is TGTGCCAGCAGTTCAGGGACAGGGGTGCACACTGAAGCTTTCTTT.